This is a list of T cell receptor beta chains from one sample in a study of spatial heterogeneity in lung cancer. TCRdb itself ran the 5' RACE reads through MiXCR, one entry per CDR3 protein. This sample carries 95,000 to 130,000 distinct CDR3 sequences, 12% of them seen once, and the ten largest clones take 16%. The specimen comprised PBMCs, sampled at follow-up. These receptors all come from a male donor with early-stage non-small cell lung cancer. The CDR3 runs from the conserved cysteine through the conserved F or W. The order of the fields is J gene, V gene, D gene, clone size, CDR3 protein, CDR3 DNA. A D gene is named only where the DNA matches it firmly. Size tells how often a clone was seen (once, few, many) or the class of an expanded clone, and some rows leave it out.

>TRBJ2-3|TRBV7-2|TRBD1|-
CTSSTRQGVADTQYF
TGTACCAGCAGCACCCGACAGGGCGTGGCAGATACGCAGTATTTT
>TRBJ1-5|TRBV11-2|-|-
CASSSGANQPQHF
TGTGCCAGCAGTTCCGGGGCCAATCAGCCCCAGCATTTT
>TRBJ2-5|TRBV6-1|-|few
CASRRGLQETQYF
TGTGCCAGCAGGCGGGGACTCCAAGAGACCCAGTACTTC
>TRBJ1-6|TRBV10-2|-|many
CASRVGEYWSPLHF
TGCGCCAGCAGGGTGGGGGAGTATTGGTCACCCCTCCACTTT
>TRBJ2-3|TRBV20-1|TRBD2|many
CSAPTSGGPSTDTQYF
TGCAGTGCGCCGACTAGCGGGGGTCCTAGCACAGATACGCAGTATTTT
>TRBJ2-1|TRBV5-1|TRBD2|many
CASSPTSGGASEQFF
TGCGCCAGCAGCCCAACTAGCGGGGGGGCTAGCGAGCAGTTCTTC
>TRBJ2-1|TRBV2|TRBD2|few
CASSPGLGVDEQFF
TGTGCCAGCAGCCCGGGACTAGGTGTAGATGAGCAGTTCTTC
>TRBJ2-1|TRBV7-3|-|many
CASSSVTNNEQFF
TGTGCCAGCAGCTCTGTAACCAACAATGAGCAGTTCTTC
>TRBJ2-1|TRBV10-3|TRBD2|few
CAIVAGGPGNEQFF
TGTGCCATCGTAGCGGGGGGGCCGGGTAATGAGCAGTTCTTC
>TRBJ2-7|TRBV20-1|-|-
CSARAQDNFGYEQYF
TGCAGTGCTAGGGCCCAGGACAACTTCGGCTACGAGCAGTACTTC